This T cell receptor beta chain was identified in a study of T-cell reconstitution after alpha-beta-depleted transplantation in children. Details on this clonotype: Its specificity is not known.

The CDR3 length is 15 residues. CDR1 SGHTA and CDR2 FQGNSA come from the germline V gene. Unmatched junction bases numbered 7, after V lost 5 bases and J lost 9 bases. Study-level points and caveats: Surviving recipient T cells and thymic progenitors produced the high day-60 TCRbeta diversity seen in some patients.

Construction of the TCRbeta library involved unique molecular identifiers. MiXCR, run by TCRdb on the PCR reads, gives a single entry per CDR3 protein. The table records around 490,000 distinct CDR3 sequences, roughly an eighth of them present only once. This TCR came from a female patient aged 2-15 years who had a stem cell transplant for aplastic anemia, so the T cells may come from the graft donor. The sequenced sample was PBMCs, mostly from graft donor cells, obtained 180 days after TCRalphabeta/CD19-depleted stem cell transplant. This chain joins TRBV7-2 and TRBJ2-1; 13 bases agree with TRBD2. The CDR3 region is CASSRGGTSGTEQFF. In nucleotides, the CDR3 is TGTGCCAGCAGCCGCGGGGGGACTAGCGGGACTGAGCAGTTCTTC.